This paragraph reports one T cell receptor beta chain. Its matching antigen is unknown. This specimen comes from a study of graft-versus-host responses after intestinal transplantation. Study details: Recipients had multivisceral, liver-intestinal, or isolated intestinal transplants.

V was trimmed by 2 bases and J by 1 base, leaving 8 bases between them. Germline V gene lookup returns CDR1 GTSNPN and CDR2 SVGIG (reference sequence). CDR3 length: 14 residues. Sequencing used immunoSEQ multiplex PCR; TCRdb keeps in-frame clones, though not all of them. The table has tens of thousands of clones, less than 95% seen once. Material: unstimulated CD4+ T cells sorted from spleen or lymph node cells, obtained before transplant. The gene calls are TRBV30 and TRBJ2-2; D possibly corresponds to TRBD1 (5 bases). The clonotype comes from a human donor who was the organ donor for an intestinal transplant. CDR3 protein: CAWSRRGNTGELFF. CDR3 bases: TGTGCCTGGAGTAGAAGGGGGAACACCGGGGAGCTGTTTTTT.